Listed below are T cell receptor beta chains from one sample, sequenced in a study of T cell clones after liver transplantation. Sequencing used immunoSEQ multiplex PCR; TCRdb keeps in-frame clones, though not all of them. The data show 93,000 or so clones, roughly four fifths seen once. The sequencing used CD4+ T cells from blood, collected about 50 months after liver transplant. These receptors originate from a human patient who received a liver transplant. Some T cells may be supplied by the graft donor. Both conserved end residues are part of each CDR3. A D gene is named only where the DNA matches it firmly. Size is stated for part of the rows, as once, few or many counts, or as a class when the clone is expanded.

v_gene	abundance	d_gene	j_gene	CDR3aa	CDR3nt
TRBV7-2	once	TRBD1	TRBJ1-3	CASSTRTGGNTIYF	TGTGCCAGCAGCACCCGGACAGGAGGAAACACCATATATTTT
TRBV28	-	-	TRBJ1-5	CASSLGGETSNQPQHF	TGTGCCAGCAGCTTAGGTGGGGAAACTAGCAATCAGCCCCAGCATTTT
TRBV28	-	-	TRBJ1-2	CASGGFRDSKRNYGYTF	TGTGCCAGCGGCGGATTCCGGGACTCTAAACGAAACTATGGCTACACCTTC
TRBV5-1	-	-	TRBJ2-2	CASSWNTGELFF	TGCGCCAGCAGCTGGAACACCGGGGAGCTGTTTTTT
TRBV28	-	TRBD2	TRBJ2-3	CASRYSGRAGADTQYF	TGTGCCAGCAGGTATAGCGGGAGGGCCGGCGCAGATACGCAGTATTTT
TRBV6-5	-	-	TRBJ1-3	CASAGYYGNTIYF	TGTGCCAGCGCTGGTTATTATGGAAACACCATATATTTT
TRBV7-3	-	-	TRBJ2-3	CASSLLGPPTDTQYF	TGTGCCAGCAGCTTATTAGGGCCCCCCACAGATACGCAGTATTTT
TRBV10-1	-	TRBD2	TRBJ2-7	CASSESRGATEQYF	TGCGCCAGCAGTGAGTCGCGGGGGGCCACCGAGCAGTACTTC
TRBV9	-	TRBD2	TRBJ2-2	CASSLTGTSPLDTGELFF	TGTGCCAGCAGCTTAACCGGGACTAGCCCTCTTGACACCGGGGAGCTGTTTTTT
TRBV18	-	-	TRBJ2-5	CASSPRQIQETQYF	TGTGCCAGCTCACCTCGACAGATCCAAGAGACCCAGTACTTC
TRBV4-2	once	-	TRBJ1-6	CASSQDLGSPLHF	TGTGCCAGCAGCCAAGATTTGGGATCACCCCTCCACTTT
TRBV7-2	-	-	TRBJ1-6	CASSHPPTGSSYLHF	TGTGCCAGCAGCCATCCCCCGACAGGTTCGAGCTACCTCCACTTT
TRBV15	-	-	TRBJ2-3	CATSRDRTIAVGNTDTQYF	TGTGCCACCAGCAGAGATCGGACGATAGCAGTCGGAAACACAGATACGCAGTATTTT
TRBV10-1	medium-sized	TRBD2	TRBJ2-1	CASMTSLSSTYNEQFF	TGCGCCAGCATGACTAGCCTCAGCAGCACCTACAATGAGCAGTTCTTC
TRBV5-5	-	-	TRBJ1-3	CASKREGRGNTIYF	TGTGCCAGCAAAAGGGAAGGGAGGGGAAACACCATATATTTT
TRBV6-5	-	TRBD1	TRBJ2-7	CASSNRQGSYEQYF	TGTGCCAGCAGTAATCGACAGGGGTCCTACGAGCAGTACTTC
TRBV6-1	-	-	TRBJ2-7	CASSETLRYEQYF	TGTGCCAGCAGTGAAACCCTTAGGTACGAGCAGTACTTC
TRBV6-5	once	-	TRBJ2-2	CASSYTAGANTGELFF	TGTGCCAGCAGTTACACCGCGGGGGCTAACACCGGGGAGCTGTTTTTT
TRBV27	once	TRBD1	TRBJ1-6	CASSHRNRGSNSPLHF	TGTGCCAGCAGTCATCGTAACAGGGGTAGCAATTCACCCCTCCACTTT
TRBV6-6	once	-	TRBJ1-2	CASHVGDVVGYGYTF	TGTGCCAGCCACGTCGGGGACGTGGTTGGCTATGGCTACACCTTC
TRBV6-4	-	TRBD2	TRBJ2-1	CASSDGTRPNGEQFF	TGTGCCAGCAGTGACGGGACTAGGCCTAACGGTGAGCAGTTCTTC
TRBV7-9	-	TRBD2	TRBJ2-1	CASSLLAAEPYNEQFF	TGTGCCAGCAGTTTGCTAGCGGCCGAACCCTACAATGAGCAGTTCTTC
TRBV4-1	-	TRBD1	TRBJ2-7	CASSQVLTDRGIYEQYF	TGCGCCAGCAGCCAAGTTCTAACGGACAGGGGAATCTACGAGCAGTACTTC
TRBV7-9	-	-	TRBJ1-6	CASSSRASSYNSPLHF	TGTGCCAGCAGCTCCAGGGCTAGCTCCTATAATTCACCCCTCCACTTT
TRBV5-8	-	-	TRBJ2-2	CASRSTGNTGELFF	TGTGCCAGCCGCTCGACAGGGAACACCGGGGAGCTGTTTTTT
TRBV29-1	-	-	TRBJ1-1	CSVVSTMNTEAFF	TGCAGCGTTGTGTCTACCATGAACACTGAAGCTTTCTTT
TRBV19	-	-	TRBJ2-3	CASSLPPKSDTQYF	TGTGCCAGTAGCCTACCGCCAAAGTCAGATACGCAGTATTTT
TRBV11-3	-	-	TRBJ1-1	CASSSAKVGVAFF	TGTGCCAGCAGCTCGGCCAAAGTCGGAGTAGCTTTCTTT
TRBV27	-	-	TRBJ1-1	CASSAYKTGTNTEAFF	TGTGCCAGCAGCGCTTACAAAACAGGGACGAACACTGAAGCTTTCTTT
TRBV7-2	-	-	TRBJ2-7	CASSPSSISSYEQYF	TGTGCCAGCAGCCCAAGTAGCATTTCCTCCTACGAGCAGTACTTC
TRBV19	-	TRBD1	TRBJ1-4	CASSPGQGYEKLFF	TGTGCCAGTAGCCCGGGACAGGGGTATGAAAAACTGTTTTTT
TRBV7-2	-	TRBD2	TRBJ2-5	CASSWSAGGKKTQYF	TGTGCCAGCAGCTGGAGTGCGGGGGGCAAAAAGACCCAGTACTTC
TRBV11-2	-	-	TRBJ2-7	CASSLGGEPYEQYF	TGTGCCAGCAGCTTAGGGGGCGAACCCTACGAGCAGTACTTC
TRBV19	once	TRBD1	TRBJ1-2	CASRSARQGAVLHYGYTF	TGTGCCAGTAGATCCGCGAGACAGGGGGCCGTATTGCACTATGGCTACACCTTC